This TCR beta chain was documented in a study of metastatic and nonmetastatic thyroid tumors. This CDR3 comprises 19 residues. The germline V gene encodes CDR1 DFQATT and CDR2 SNEGSKA (reference sequence). There were no patients who had received any treatment before thyroid surgery. On this clone itself: An end of the junction differs from the germline gene, which may be a read error.

TCRdb reprocessed the PCR reads using MiXCR. There are about 30,000 clones in the sample; less than 25% occur only once, and 2% to 3% lies in the top ten. This clonotype originated in a female donor with papillary thyroid cancer or a benign thyroid nodule (not recorded which). Some clones in this sample may be carry-over from other donors' samples. Sequencing was performed on blood. This chain links TRBV20-1 with TRBJ2-1; 8 positions agree with TRBD1. CDR3 coding DNA: TGCAGTGCTAGAGAGCCCGGGACAGGTACCGTTAGCTCCTACAATGAGCTGTTCTTC. Encoded protein: CSAREPGTGTVSSYNELFF.